This T cell receptor (beta chain) was sequenced during a study of CD8+CD57+ T cells in acquired aplastic anemia. This clonotype was seen at least ten times. Its antigen is unidentified. For sequencing, patients were chosen who had shown expansion of CD8+CD57+ cells by flow cytometry. Patients, without exception, had severe acquired aplastic anemia. Patient blood was sampled before any therapy had been received. Study-wide results and limits: Patients and controls shared approximately 30 CD8+ CDR3 sequences, highly expressed in patients. Controls did not differ significantly from patients in CD8+ Simpson's diversity.

The CDR3 spans 13 residues. Trimming took 8 bases from V and 3 from J, leaving 14 bases between them. Germline V lookup: CDR1 SGHRS, CDR2 YFSETQ. TCR beta VDJ and CDR3 were profiled, and genomic DNA was the template. TCRdb used MiXCR to reprocess the reads, holding one entry per CDR3 protein. Of around 430,000 distinct CDR3 sequences listed, around 30% are singletons. The origin of this receptor is a human donor with aplastic anemia. The source material was sorted CD4+, CD8+, or CD8+CD57+ T cells (not recorded which) from PBMCs. This rearrangement joins TRBV5-1 to TRBJ2-5; D perhaps matches TRBD2 (6 bases). In DNA, the CDR3 is TGCGCCAGTTCTCTTGGGACTGAAGAGACCCAGTACTTC. It translates to CASSLGTEETQYF.